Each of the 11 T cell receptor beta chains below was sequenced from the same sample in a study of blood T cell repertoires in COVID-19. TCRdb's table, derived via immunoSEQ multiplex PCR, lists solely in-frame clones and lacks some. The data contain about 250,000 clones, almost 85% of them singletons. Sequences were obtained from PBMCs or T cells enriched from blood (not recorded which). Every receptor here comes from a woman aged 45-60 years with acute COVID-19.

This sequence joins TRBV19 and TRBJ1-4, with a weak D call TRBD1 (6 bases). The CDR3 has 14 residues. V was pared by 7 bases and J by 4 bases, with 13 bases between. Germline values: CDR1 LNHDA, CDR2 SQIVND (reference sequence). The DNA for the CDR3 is TGTGCCAGTAAGTCGACAGGAATTAATGAAAAACTGTTTTTT. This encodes CASKSTGINEKLFF.

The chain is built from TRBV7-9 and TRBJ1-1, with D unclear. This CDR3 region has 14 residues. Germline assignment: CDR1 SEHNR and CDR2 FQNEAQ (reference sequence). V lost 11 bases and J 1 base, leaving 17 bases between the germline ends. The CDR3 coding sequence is TGTGCCTCCACGATGGGCCCACAGAACACTGAAGCTTTCTTT. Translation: CASTMGPQNTEAFF.

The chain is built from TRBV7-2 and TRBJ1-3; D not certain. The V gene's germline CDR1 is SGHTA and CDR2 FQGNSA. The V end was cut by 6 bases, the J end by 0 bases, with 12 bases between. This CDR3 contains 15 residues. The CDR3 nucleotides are TGTGCCAGCAGACCACCCGGGAGCTCTGGAAACACCATATATTTT. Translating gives CASRPPGSSGNTIYF.

The CDR3 region is CASSLAEGRVGNTEAFF. In DNA, the CDR3 is TGTGCCAGCAGCTTAGCTGAGGGGAGGGTTGGGAACACTGAAGCTTTCTTT. The V call is TRBV7-9, the J call TRBJ1-1; D may be TRBD1 (5 bases). The CDR3 extends over 17 amino acids. Germline V gene sequence: CDR1 SEHNR, CDR2 FQNEAQ (reference sequence). Trimming took off 0 bases at V and 1 base at J, with 15 bases between the two ends.

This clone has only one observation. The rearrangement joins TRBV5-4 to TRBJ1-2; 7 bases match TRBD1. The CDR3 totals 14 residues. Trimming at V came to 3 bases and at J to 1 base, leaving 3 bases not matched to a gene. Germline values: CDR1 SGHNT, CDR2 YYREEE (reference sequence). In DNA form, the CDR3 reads TGTGCCAGCAGCTCCGGACAGGATAACTATGGCTACACCTTC. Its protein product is CASSSGQDNYGYTF.

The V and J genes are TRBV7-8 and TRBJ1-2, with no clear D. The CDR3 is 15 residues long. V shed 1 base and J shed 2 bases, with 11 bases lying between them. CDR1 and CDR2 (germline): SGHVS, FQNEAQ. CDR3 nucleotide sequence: TGTGCCAGCAGCTTAGGAGGGCCCGGGAACTATGGCTACACCTTC. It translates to CASSLGGPGNYGYTF.

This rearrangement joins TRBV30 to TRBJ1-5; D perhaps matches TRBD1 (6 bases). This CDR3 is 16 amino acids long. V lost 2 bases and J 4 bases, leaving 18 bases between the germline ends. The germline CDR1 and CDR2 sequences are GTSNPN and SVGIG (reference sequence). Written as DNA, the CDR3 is TGTGCCTGGAGTCCGCCGAGTGGGGGCCGGAATCAGCCCCAGCATTTT. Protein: CAWSPPSGGRNQPQHF.

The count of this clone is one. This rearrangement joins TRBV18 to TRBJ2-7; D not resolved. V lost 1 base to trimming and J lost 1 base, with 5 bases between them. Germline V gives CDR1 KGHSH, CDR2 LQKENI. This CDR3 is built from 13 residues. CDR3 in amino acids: CASSPRASYEQYF. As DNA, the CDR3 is TGTGCCAGCTCACCACGCGCTTCCTACGAGCAGTACTTC.

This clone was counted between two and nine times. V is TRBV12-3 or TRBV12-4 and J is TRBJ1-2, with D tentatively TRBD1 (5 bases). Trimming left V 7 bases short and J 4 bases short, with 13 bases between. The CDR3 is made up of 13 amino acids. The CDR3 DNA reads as TGTGCCAGCATAGGGCAGGGTCCCTATGGCTACACCTTC. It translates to CASIGQGPYGYTF.

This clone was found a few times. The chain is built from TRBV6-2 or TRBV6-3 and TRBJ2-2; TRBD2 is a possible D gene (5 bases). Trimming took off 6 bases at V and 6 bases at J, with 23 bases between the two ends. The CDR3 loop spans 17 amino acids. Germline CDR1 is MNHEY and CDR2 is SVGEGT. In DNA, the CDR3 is TGTGCCAGCAGCCCTCAACAGCTTTCTCGGGGAGCCGGGGAGCTGTTTTTT. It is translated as CASSPQQLSRGAGELFF.

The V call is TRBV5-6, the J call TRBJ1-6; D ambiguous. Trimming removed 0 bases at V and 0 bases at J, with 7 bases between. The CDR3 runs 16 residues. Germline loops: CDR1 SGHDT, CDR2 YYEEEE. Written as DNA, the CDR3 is TGTGCCAGCAGCTTGGCGAGCCTCTCCTATAATTCACCCCTCCACTTT. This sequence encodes CASSLASLSYNSPLHF. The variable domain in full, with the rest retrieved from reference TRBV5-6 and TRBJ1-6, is DAGVTQSPTHLIKTRGQQVTLRCSPKSGHDTVSWYQQALGQGPQFIFQYYEEEERQRGNFPDRFSGHQFPNYSSELNVNALLLGDSALYLCASSLASLSYNSPLHFGNGTRLTVT.